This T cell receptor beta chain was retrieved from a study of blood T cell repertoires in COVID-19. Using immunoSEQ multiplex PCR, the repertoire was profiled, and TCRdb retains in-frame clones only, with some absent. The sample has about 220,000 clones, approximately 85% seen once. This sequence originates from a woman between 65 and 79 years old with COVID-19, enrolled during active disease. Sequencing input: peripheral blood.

Here the CDR3 reads CAGWNTEAFF. DNA for the CDR3: TGCGCAGGCTGGAACACTGAAGCTTTCTTT. The rearrangement joins TRBV20-1 to TRBJ1-1; no firm D call. Germline V gene sequence: CDR1 DFQATT, CDR2 SNEGSKA (reference sequence). The CDR3 is 10 residues long.